A selection of T cell receptor beta chains follows, all from one sample in a study of brain T cells in children with intractable seizures. The data were produced by immunoSEQ multiplex PCR, yet TCRdb's version contains in-frame clones alone and is incomplete. The data contain some 64,000 clones, approximately 94% of them singletons. The sequenced sample was peripheral blood, obtained at surgery. The receptor source for this set is a boy in the first two years of life with focal cortical dysplasia and intractable seizures. Each CDR3 is given with its conserved first and last residue. A D gene is named only where the DNA matches it firmly. Size tells how often a clone was seen (once, few, many) or the class of an expanded clone, and some rows leave it out.

clone size | J gene | D gene | V gene | CDR3 DNA | CDR3 protein
- | TRBJ1-2 | - | TRBV12-3/TRBV12-4 | TGTGCCAGCAGTTTGGGGGAGAACTATGGCTACACCTTC | CASSLGENYGYTF
medium-sized | TRBJ1-5 | - | TRBV19 | TGTGCCAGTAGTACAGACCTAACCTCGGGTCAGCCCCAGCATTTT | CASSTDLTSGQPQHF
- | TRBJ1-5 | - | TRBV5-4 | TGTGCCAGCAGCTTGGGCAGCAATCAGCCCCAGCATTTT | CASSLGSNQPQHF
- | TRBJ2-7 | TRBD2 | TRBV7-2 | TGTGCCAGCAGCCCTCTGACTAGCGGGAGGGCCCTGGCCTACGAGCAGTACTTC | CASSPLTSGRALAYEQYF
- | TRBJ2-7 | TRBD2 | TRBV7-6 | TGTGCCAGCAGCTTAGGGACTAGCGTTTCGTACGAGCAGTACTTC | CASSLGTSVSYEQYF
- | TRBJ2-3 | - | TRBV7-8 | TGTGCCAGCAGCTTACCAACCGGGACTCAATTTAGGTCCAGGGCAGATACGCAGTATTTT | CASSLPTGTQFRSRADTQYF
- | TRBJ1-1 | - | TRBV6-5 | TGTGCCAGCAGTACACGGGGTGCGGTGACTGAAGCTTTCTTT | CASSTRGAVTEAFF
- | TRBJ2-3 | TRBD1 | TRBV6-2/TRBV6-3 | TGTGCCAGCAGTTATACCTCGAAAGCCGGGACAGATGCGCAGTATTTT | CASSYTSKAGTDAQYF
- | TRBJ1-6 | - | TRBV18 | TGTGCCAGCTCACCTCCAGATAATTCACCCCTCCACTTT | CASSPPDNSPLHF
once | TRBJ1-1 | - | TRBV19 | TGTGCCAGTAGTATAGCCCTCGGGGGGAGGACTGAAGCTTTCTTT | CASSIALGGRTEAFF
once | TRBJ2-1 | - | TRBV5-1 | TGCGCCAGCAGCTTGGACAGACTAGACGGGACCTACAATGAGCAGTTCTTC | CASSLDRLDGTYNEQFF
- | TRBJ2-3 | - | TRBV18 | TGTGCCAGCTCACCACCCGAGGGGACAGATACGCAGTATTTT | CASSPPEGTDTQYF
- | TRBJ2-7 | - | TRBV4-2 | TGTGCCAGCAGCCCTACCCTACAGTTTTCAATCGCGGATATGACCTACGAGCAGTACTTC | CASSPTLQFSIADMTYEQYF
- | TRBJ1-5 | - | TRBV5-1 | TGCGCCAGCAGCTTGGCCCCCCTGCGGCCCCAGCATTTT | CASSLAPLRPQHF
- | TRBJ2-3 | - | TRBV19 | TGTGCCAGTAGCCCCGGGGTTCTGTTAGCTACGCAGTATTTT | CASSPGVLLATQYF
- | TRBJ2-2 | - | TRBV9 | TGTGCCAGCAGCTCGGGCTTCGGGGAGCTGTTTTTT | CASSSGFGELFF
- | TRBJ2-3 | - | TRBV12-3/TRBV12-4 | TGTGCCAGCAGTTTAAGCTCAGATACGCAGTATTTT | CASSLSSDTQYF
- | TRBJ2-1 | - | TRBV28 | TGTGCCAGCAGTGCGCTATCTTACAATGAGCAGTTCTTC | CASSALSYNEQFF
- | TRBJ1-2 | - | TRBV7-2 | TGTGCCAGCAGCTTAGCGATCGGGGGCGCGGATGGCTACACCTTC | CASSLAIGGADGYTF
- | TRBJ2-3 | TRBD2 | TRBV7-6 | TGTGCCAGCAGCCCAGAGAGGAGGGCTAGCGGAGTAGATACGCAGTATTTT | CASSPERRASGVDTQYF
- | TRBJ1-5 | TRBD1 | TRBV27 | TGTGCCAGCAGTCCCCGCAGGGGGAACTACAATCAGCCCCAGCATTTT | CASSPRRGNYNQPQHF
- | TRBJ1-6 | - | TRBV27 | TGTGCCAGCAGTTTATTTCCAGGGGATTCACCCCTCCACTTT | CASSLFPGDSPLHF
- | TRBJ2-7 | - | TRBV5-5 | TGTGCCAGCAGCTCCGGCGGGTCCGACGAGCAGTACTTC | CASSSGGSDEQYF
- | TRBJ2-2 | - | TRBV7-6 | TGTGCCAGCAGCAGACGGCCCGAGGGGGAGCTGTTTTTT | CASSRRPEGELFF
- | TRBJ2-7 | - | TRBV12-3/TRBV12-4 | TGTGCCAGCAGGGGATGGGGGTTAGAGCAGTACTTC | CASRGWGLEQYF
- | TRBJ1-5 | TRBD1 | TRBV19 | TGTGCCAGTAGTCTGGGCCACAGGGGGTTACAGCCCCAGCATTTT | CASSLGHRGLQPQHF
- | TRBJ2-1 | TRBD1 | TRBV19 | TGTGCCAGTAGCACTAGACAGGGGGCTTCCTACAATGAGCAGTTCTTC | CASSTRQGASYNEQFF
- | TRBJ1-3 | - | TRBV19 | TGTGCCAGTAGTCCCCGGACGGTTAGCTCTGGAAACACCATATATTTT | CASSPRTVSSGNTIYF
once | TRBJ1-1 | TRBD1 | TRBV3-1/TRBV3-2 | TGTGCCAGCAGTCGTAAACAGGGGGCTCGCACTGAAGCTTTCTTT | CASSRKQGARTEAFF
- | TRBJ1-3 | TRBD1 | TRBV12-5 | TGTGCTAGTGGTTTGGGGGACAGGGTAAAGGGAAACACCATATATTTT | CASGLGDRVKGNTIYF
- | TRBJ2-7 | - | TRBV11-3 | TGTGCCAGCAGCTTAGGCGGGGAATCCTACGAGCAGTACTTC | CASSLGGESYEQYF
- | TRBJ2-2 | - | TRBV27 | TGTGCCAGCATGAAAGGGGGTTACACCGGGGAGCTGTTTTTT | CASMKGGYTGELFF
- | TRBJ1-5 | - | TRBV10-2 | TGCGCCAGCAGTGAGTTTTCCATCAATCAGCCCCAGCATTTT | CASSEFSINQPQHF
- | TRBJ1-2 | - | TRBV27 | TGTGCCAGCAGTTTCGGGGGCAGGGGTTATGGCTACACCTTC | CASSFGGRGYGYTF
- | TRBJ1-5 | - | TRBV12-3/TRBV12-4 | TGTGCCAGCAGTTTTAATCGGAATCAGCCCCAGCATTTT | CASSFNRNQPQHF
- | TRBJ2-1 | TRBD1 | TRBV5-1 | TGCGCCAGCAGCCCGGTAGGGGACAGTCTTGATGAGCAGTTCTTC | CASSPVGDSLDEQFF
- | TRBJ2-2 | TRBD1 | TRBV5-1 | TGCGCCAGCAGCTACGGACAGGGGAGGAACTTCGGGGAGCTGTTTTTT | CASSYGQGRNFGELFF
- | TRBJ2-7 | TRBD2 | TRBV3-1/TRBV3-2 | TGTGCCAGCACCCCTAGCGGTGCTTCCTACGAGCAGTACTTC | CASTPSGASYEQYF
- | TRBJ2-5 | TRBD1 | TRBV3-1/TRBV3-2 | TGTGCCAGCAGCCACGCCTCCCGGGACAGTGAGACCCAGTACTTC | CASSHASRDSETQYF
- | TRBJ2-7 | - | TRBV5-4 | TGTGCCAGCAGCTTGGTGTACGAGCAGTACTTC | CASSLVYEQYF
once | TRBJ2-1 | - | TRBV4-1 | TGCGCCAGCAGCCTCTCTGGCGGAAGGACCGAATCTGAGCAGTTCTTC | CASSLSGGRTESEQFF
- | TRBJ2-7 | TRBD1 | TRBV5-6 | TGTGCCAGCAGCTCCGGGACAGGCATCTACGAGCAGTACTTC | CASSSGTGIYEQYF
- | TRBJ1-4 | - | TRBV4-2 | TGTGCCAGCAGCCAAGATACGCGGGAAAAACTGTTTTTT | CASSQDTREKLFF
- | TRBJ2-7 | TRBD1 | TRBV7-8 | TGTGCCAGCAGCTTAGTCGACAGGGCCTACGAGCAGTACTTC | CASSLVDRAYEQYF
- | TRBJ2-3 | TRBD2 | TRBV10-3 | TGTGCCTCGGGGCCTAGCGGGAGCACAGATACGCAGTATTTT | CASGPSGSTDTQYF
- | TRBJ2-7 | TRBD2 | TRBV6-6 | TGTGCCAGCAGCCAGAGAACTAGCGGGTTCCCCTACGAGCAGTACTTC | CASSQRTSGFPYEQYF
- | TRBJ2-7 | - | TRBV9 | TGTGCCAGCAGCCCCCGGGCCTCCCGTGGTGAGCAGTACTTC | CASSPRASRGEQYF
- | TRBJ2-2 | - | TRBV6-6 | TGTGCCAGCAGTTACTCGGAGCAGGGTCCCAGCGGGGAGCTGTTTTTT | CASSYSEQGPSGELFF
- | TRBJ2-5 | - | TRBV6-5 | TGTGCCAGCAGTTACGCCACAGCCAACTACCAAGAGACCCAGTACTTC | CASSYATANYQETQYF
- | TRBJ2-2 | - | TRBV7-3 | TGTGCCAGCAGCTTACTTGGGGGAGCGAACACCGGGGAGCTGTTTTTT | CASSLLGGANTGELFF
- | TRBJ2-5 | - | TRBV6-5 | TGTGCCACCGTAAAATGGCCCGTTCGGACCCAGTACTTC | CATVKWPVRTQYF
- | TRBJ1-2 | - | TRBV4-1 | TGCGCCAGCAGCCAAGAACTGGGAGGGGCACGGTATGGCTACACCTTC | CASSQELGGARYGYTF